This T cell receptor (beta chain) derives from a study of blood T cell repertoires in COVID-19. Study-level information: The study drew acute and convalescent COVID-19 samples from the United States, Italy and Spain. T cells, B-cell-depleted T cells, or PBMCs provided the cDNA or gDNA that served as material.

V lost 4 bases and J 7 bases, leaving 12 bases between the germline ends. Germline lookup yields CDR1 SGHRS and CDR2 YFSETQ. The CDR3 is 13 amino acids. The assay was immunoSEQ multiplex PCR, and TCRdb's table has in-frame clones only and misses some. The sample includes hundreds of thousands of clones, around four fifths of them seen just once. This TCR came from an older man with acute or convalescent COVID-19. The sample consisted of peripheral blood. The genes are TRBV5-1 and TRBJ2-1, with a possible D match to TRBD1 (6 bases). The DNA of the CDR3 is TGCGCCAGCAGCCTGGGGGCAGGGAATGAGCAGTTCTTC. It is translated as CASSLGAGNEQFF.